This entry lists 12 T cell receptor beta chains sequenced from one sample in a study of vaccination and CD4 T cells after COVID-19. The treatment was: roughly 11-day PBMC culture with coronavirus spike peptide pools or control peptides (ViraFEST assay). The unexposed donor gave CD4+ T cells before the COVID-19 pandemic (2011-2018). Scientists ran DNA taken from cultured CD4+ T cells through the Oncomine TCR Beta short-read assay for sequencing. Cultured CD4+ T cells were the source of extracted genomic DNA. From the PCR reads, TCRdb called clonotypes with MiXCR, one entry per CDR3 protein. The sample has more than 10,000 distinct CDR3 sequences, 32% seen once; the top ten hold approximately 15%. These TCRs' antigens remain unknown. The material sequenced was CD4+ T cells from blood, cultured in vitro. The origin of the receptors is a human donor in good health.

The V call is TRBV7-8, the J call TRBJ2-2; possibly TRBD1 for D (6 bases). Germline loops: CDR1 SGHVS, CDR2 FQNEAQ. V was trimmed by 6 bases and J by 0 bases, leaving 11 bases between them. CDR3 length: 15 amino acids. The CDR3 nucleotides read TGTGCCAGCAGTCGAAGGACAGCGAACACCGGGGAGCTGTTTTTT. This gives the protein CASSRRTANTGELFF.

The chain couples TRBV5-1 to TRBJ2-7, with 9 bases aligning to TRBD2. V lost 3 bases, J lost 0 bases, and 4 bases stayed unmatched. The CDR3 runs to 15 residues. CDR1 and CDR2 (germline): SGHRS, YFSETQ. The CDR3 here is CASSSGLASSYEQYF. CDR3 sequence (DNA): TGCGCCAGCAGCTCCGGACTAGCGAGCTCCTACGAGCAGTACTTC. The entire variable domain, with the rest obtained from reference TRBV5-1 and TRBJ2-7, is as follows: KAGVTQTPRYLIKTRGQQVTLSCSPISGHRSVSWYQQTPGQGLQFLFEYFSETQRNKGNFPGRFSGRQFSNSRSEMNVSTLELGDSALYLCASSSGLASSYEQYFGPGTRLTVT.

The chain combines TRBV10-3 with TRBJ1-4; D ambiguous. Per the germline V gene, CDR1 is ENHRY and CDR2 is SYGVKD. Trimming pared 8 bases from V and 7 bases from J, leaving 8 bases between. The CDR3 totals 11 residues. CDR3 region: CAIRTGEKLFF. CDR3 bases: TGTGCCATCCGGACGGGTGAAAAACTGTTTTTT.

In this sample, this clonotype turned up a few times. The rearrangement joins TRBV5-6 to TRBJ1-2; D unclear. Germline V lookup: CDR1 SGHDT, CDR2 YYEEEE. The V end was cut by 0 bases, the J end by 0 bases, with 15 bases between. The CDR3 contains 17 residues. The CDR3 DNA reads TGTGCCAGCAGCTTGGGGCAGGTGCCGCTGGCTAACTATGGCTACACCTTC. Encoded protein: CASSLGQVPLANYGYTF. Supplemented by reference TRBV5-6 and TRBJ1-2, the full variable domain reads DAGVTQSPTHLIKTRGQQVTLRCSPKSGHDTVSWYQQALGQGPQFIFQYYEEEERQRGNFPDRFSGHQFPNYSSELNVNALLLGDSALYLCASSLGQVPLANYGYTFGSGTRLTVV.

V and J are TRBV19 and TRBJ2-7; D might be TRBD1 (6 bases). Germline CDR1 reads LNHDA; CDR2 reads SQIVND (reference sequence). Trimming stripped 2 bases from V and 3 bases from J, with 8 bases between. The CDR3 runs 13 residues. CDR3 in amino acids: CASSITRGYEQYF. In DNA, the CDR3 is TGTGCCAGTAGTATAACCAGGGGCTACGAGCAGTACTTC.

The chain combines TRBV19 with TRBJ1-6; 7 bases line up with TRBD1. CDR1 and CDR2 from the germline V gene are LNHDA and SQIVND (reference sequence). The CDR3 runs 15 residues. V lost 0 bases to trimming and J lost 9 bases; unmatched junction nucleotides: 5. For the CDR3, the DNA is TGTGCCAGTAGTATAGAGACAGGGCGAAGTTCACCCCTCCACTTT. This codes for CASSIETGRSSPLHF.

CDR3 region: CASSYQGLAGGGNEQYF. CDR3 sequence (DNA): TGTGCCAGCAGTTACCAAGGACTAGCGGGAGGGGGTAACGAGCAGTACTTC. The V call is TRBV6-2 or TRBV6-3, the J call TRBJ2-7; 15 bases map to TRBD2. The trim removed 2 bases at V and 5 bases at J, leaving 7 bases unmatched. This CDR3 has 17 amino acids. Germline V gene sequence: CDR1 MNHEY, CDR2 SVGEGT.

The chain joins TRBV7-2 to TRBJ2-5; 9 bases match TRBD1. The CDR3 runs to 14 residues. Germline values: CDR1 SGHTA, CDR2 FQGNSA. The V gene end was trimmed by 5 bases and the J gene end by 5 bases; junction bases not matched to a gene: 6. CDR3 nucleotides: TGTGCCAGCAGCAACAGGGGGCCCCGGGAGACCCAGTACTTC. This translates into CASSNRGPRETQYF. Based on the CDR3 plus reference TRBV7-2 and TRBJ2-5, the full variable domain is GAGVSQSPSNKVTEKGKDVELRCDPISGHTALYWYRQSLGQGLEFLIYFQGNSAPDKSGLPSDRFSAERTGGSVSTLTIQRTQQEDSAVYLCASSNRGPRETQYFGPGTRLLVL.

The J gene is TRBJ1-2, the V gene TRBV20-1; weak D call: TRBD1 (5 bases). The ends were cut back, 6 bases at V and 0 bases at J, with 17 bases in the middle. The CDR3 has 15 residues. CDR1 DFQATT and CDR2 SNEGSKA come from the germline V gene (reference sequence). The CDR3 reads CSAPDSMKANYGYTF. For the CDR3, the DNA is TGCAGTGCCCCAGACAGCATGAAAGCTAACTATGGCTACACCTTC.

The chain recombines TRBV7-2 with TRBJ2-7; 9 bases line up with TRBD2. Germline V gene lookup returns CDR1 SGHTA and CDR2 FQGNSA. CDR3 length equals 13 residues. The V gene end was trimmed by 9 bases and the J gene end by 4 bases; junction bases not matched to a gene: 7. The CDR3 region is CASALTSGYEQYF. CDR3 nucleotides: TGTGCCAGTGCACTTACTAGCGGGTACGAGCAGTACTTC.

The V and J genes are TRBV7-8 and TRBJ2-5; unclear D gene. V lost 5 bases, J lost 4 bases, and 14 bases lay in between. The CDR3 covers 14 residues. CDR1 is SGHVS and CDR2 is FQNEAQ in the germline V gene. CDR3 sequence (DNA): TGTGCCAGCAGCCTACTGACCCTACCAGAGACCCAGTACTTC. It yields the protein CASSLLTLPETQYF.

This clonotype came up a few times. The junction departs from the called germline gene at one end, perhaps through a read error. CDR3: CASSLETVPVF. The CDR3 DNA is TGTGCCAGCAGCTTAGAGACCGTTCCAGTCTTC. The chain joins TRBV7-2 to TRBJ2-1, with D unclear. The V gene's germline CDR1 is SGHTA and CDR2 FQGNSA. This CDR3 comprises 11 residues. The whole variable domain, filled in from reference TRBV7-2 and TRBJ2-1, reads GAGVSQSPSNKVTEKGKDVELRCDPISGHTALYWYRQSLGQGLEFLIYFQGNSAPDKSGLPSDRFSAERTGGSVSTLTIQRTQQEDSAVYLCASSLETVPVFGPGTRLTVL.